This T cell receptor beta chain came from a study of blood T cell repertoires in COVID-19. In the study overall: Donors in the United States, Italy and Spain gave samples during acute or convalescent COVID-19. In each case, the material was cDNA or gDNA derived from T cells, B-cell-depleted T cells, or PBMCs.

The CDR3 is 15 amino acids. V gave up 4 bases and J gave up 1 base, with 15 bases separating them. Germline CDR1 is SGHRS and CDR2 is YFSETQ. Per the authors' pipeline: Estimates of nucleated cell counts were drawn from the amplification of reference gene primers. Clones were sequenced by immunoSEQ multiplex PCR, and TCRdb holds only the in-frame ones, with some missing. The V and J calls and clone size are taken from that table; D and trimming were inferred from the DNA. The sample yields around 250,000 clones, roughly 84% seen once. The chain combines TRBV5-1 with TRBJ2-7; D perhaps matches TRBD1 (6 bases). This receptor was taken from a woman between 40 and 50 years old who had recovered from COVID-19. Specimen: peripheral blood. CDR3 protein: CASSRGTNPSYEQYF. The DNA of the CDR3 is TGCGCCAGCAGCAGAGGGACAAATCCTTCCTACGAGCAGTACTTC. Full variable domain (outside the CDR3, taken from reference TRBV5-1 and TRBJ2-7): KAGVTQTPRYLIKTRGQQVTLSCSPISGHRSVSWYQQTPGQGLQFLFEYFSETQRNKGNFPGRFSGRQFSNSRSEMNVSTLELGDSALYLCASSRGTNPSYEQYFGPGTRLTVT.